The 3 T cell receptor beta chains reported below all come from one sample, sequenced in a study of cytomegalovirus exposure and HLA in healthy donors. Sequencing was performed with immunoSEQ multiplex PCR; in TCRdb, only in-frame clones are kept and a portion is missing. The table lists roughly 280,000 clones, 86% of them singletons. The source material was PBMCs. These receptors were collected from a woman in her late teens or twenties in good health and CMV-seronegative.

V is TRBV4-3 and J is TRBJ2-7, with TRBD1 as a possible D gene (5 bases). V was trimmed by 0 bases and J by 5 bases, leaving 26 bases between them. The CDR3 has 19 amino acids. Germline V gene data show CDR1 as LGHNA and CDR2 as YSLEER. CDR3 in DNA: TGCGCCAGCAGCCAAGAAGTGCCGGCGGACAAGGGGCAAGGCGACGAGCAGTACTTC. Its protein product is CASSQEVPADKGQGDEQYF.

This clone turned up a few times. V gene TRBV7-6 combines with J gene TRBJ2-7, with TRBD1 matching over 7 bases. The CDR3 totals 15 residues. The junction had 10 bases not matched to a gene; V was cut back by 1 base and J by 7 bases. CDR1 SGHVS and CDR2 FNYEAQ come from the germline V gene. CDR3 DNA sequence: TGTGCCAGCAGCTTAGGGTGGACAGGCGGACGGGAGCAGTACTTC. The encoded protein is CASSLGWTGGREQYF.

The CDR3 nucleotides read TGTGCCAGCAGTTACGCAGGGCCCGACAATGAGCAGTTCTTC. Protein sequence: CASSYAGPDNEQFF. This chain joins TRBV6-5 and TRBJ2-1, with D maybe TRBD1 (5 bases). Trimming shortened V by 2 bases and J by 5 bases, and 10 bases separated the two germline ends. The CDR3 has 14 residues. Germline V CDR1 and CDR2: MNHEY, SVGAGI.